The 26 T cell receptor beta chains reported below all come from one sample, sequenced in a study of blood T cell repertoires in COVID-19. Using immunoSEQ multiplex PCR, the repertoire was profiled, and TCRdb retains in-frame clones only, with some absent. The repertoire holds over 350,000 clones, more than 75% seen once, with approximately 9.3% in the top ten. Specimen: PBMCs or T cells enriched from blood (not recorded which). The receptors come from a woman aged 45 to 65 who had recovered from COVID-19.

The CDR3 loop is CASSPRLHSYEQYF. The CDR3 DNA reads as TGTGCCAGCAGTCCCCGACTGCACTCCTACGAGCAGTACTTC. V and J are TRBV28 and TRBJ2-7, with no clear D. Germline lookup yields CDR1 MDHEN and CDR2 SYDVKM. CDR3 length equals 14 residues. Deletions cut 5 bases from V and 0 bases from J, with 11 bases between.

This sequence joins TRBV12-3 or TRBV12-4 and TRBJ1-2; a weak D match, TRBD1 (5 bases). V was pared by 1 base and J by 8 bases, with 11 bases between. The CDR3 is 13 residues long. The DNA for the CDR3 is TGTGCCAGCAGTTTAGGACAGCCGTCAGGCTACACCTTC. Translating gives CASSLGQPSGYTF.

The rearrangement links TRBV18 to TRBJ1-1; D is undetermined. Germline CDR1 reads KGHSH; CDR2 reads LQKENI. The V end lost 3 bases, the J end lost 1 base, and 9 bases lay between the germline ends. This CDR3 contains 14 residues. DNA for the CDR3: TGTGCCAGCTCACCCGGGGTCTCGAACACTGAAGCTTTCTTT. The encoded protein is CASSPGVSNTEAFF.

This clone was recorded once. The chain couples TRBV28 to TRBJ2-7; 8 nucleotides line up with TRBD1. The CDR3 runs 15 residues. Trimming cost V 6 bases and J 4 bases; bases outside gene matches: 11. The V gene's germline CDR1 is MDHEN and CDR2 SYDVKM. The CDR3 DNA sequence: TGTGCCAGCAGCCCGATAGGGACAGGAGGATACGAGCAGTACTTC. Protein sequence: CASSPIGTGGYEQYF.

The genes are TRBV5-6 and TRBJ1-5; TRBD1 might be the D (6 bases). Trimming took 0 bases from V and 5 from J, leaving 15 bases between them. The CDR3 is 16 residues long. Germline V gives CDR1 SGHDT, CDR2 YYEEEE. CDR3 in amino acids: CASSLGSGHRHQPQHF. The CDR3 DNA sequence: TGTGCCAGCAGCTTGGGTTCGGGACATCGACATCAGCCCCAGCATTTT.

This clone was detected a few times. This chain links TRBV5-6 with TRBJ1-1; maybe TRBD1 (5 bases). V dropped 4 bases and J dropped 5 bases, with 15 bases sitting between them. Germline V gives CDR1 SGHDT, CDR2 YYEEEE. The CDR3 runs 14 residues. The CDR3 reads CASSAGLSATEAFF. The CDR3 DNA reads TGTGCCAGCAGCGCGGGACTTTCCGCTACTGAAGCTTTCTTT.

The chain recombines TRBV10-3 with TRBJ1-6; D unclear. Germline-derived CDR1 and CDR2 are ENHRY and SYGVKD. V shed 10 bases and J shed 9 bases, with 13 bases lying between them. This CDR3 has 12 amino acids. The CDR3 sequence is CATTSGGSPLHF. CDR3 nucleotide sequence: TGTGCCACCACATCAGGTGGTTCACCCCTCCACTTT.

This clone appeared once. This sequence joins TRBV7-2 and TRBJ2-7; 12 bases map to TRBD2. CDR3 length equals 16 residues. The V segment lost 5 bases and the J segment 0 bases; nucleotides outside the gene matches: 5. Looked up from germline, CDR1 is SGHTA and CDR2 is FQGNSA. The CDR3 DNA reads TGTGCCAGCAGCCCCAGACTAGCGGGGGCCTCCTACGAGCAGTACTTC. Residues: CASSPRLAGASYEQYF.

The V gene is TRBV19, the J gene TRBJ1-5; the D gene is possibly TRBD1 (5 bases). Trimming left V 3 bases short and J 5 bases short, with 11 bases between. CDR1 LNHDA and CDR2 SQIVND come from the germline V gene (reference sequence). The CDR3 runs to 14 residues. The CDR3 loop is CASSIGGYDQPQHF. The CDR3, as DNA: TGTGCCAGTAGTATTGGGGGGTATGATCAGCCCCAGCATTTT. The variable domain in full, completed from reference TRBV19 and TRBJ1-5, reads DGGITQSPKYLFRKEGQNVTLSCEQNLNHDAMYWYRQDPGQGLRLIYYSQIVNDFQKGDIAEGYSVSREKKESFPLTVTSAQKNPTAFYLCASSIGGYDQPQHFGDGTRLSIL.

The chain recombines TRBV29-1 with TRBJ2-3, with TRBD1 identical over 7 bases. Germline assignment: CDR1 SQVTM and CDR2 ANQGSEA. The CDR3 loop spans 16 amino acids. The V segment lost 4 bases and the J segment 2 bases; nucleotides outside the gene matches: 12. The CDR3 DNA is TGCAGCGTTGGGGATCCTTGGACAGGAAACACAGATACGCAGTATTTT. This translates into CSVGDPWTGNTDTQYF.

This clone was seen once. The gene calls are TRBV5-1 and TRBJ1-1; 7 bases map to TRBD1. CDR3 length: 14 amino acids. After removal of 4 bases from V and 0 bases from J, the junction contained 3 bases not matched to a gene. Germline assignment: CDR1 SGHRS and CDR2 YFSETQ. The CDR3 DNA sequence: TGCGCCAGCAGCCATGGGACAGTGAACACTGAAGCTTTCTTT. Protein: CASSHGTVNTEAFF.

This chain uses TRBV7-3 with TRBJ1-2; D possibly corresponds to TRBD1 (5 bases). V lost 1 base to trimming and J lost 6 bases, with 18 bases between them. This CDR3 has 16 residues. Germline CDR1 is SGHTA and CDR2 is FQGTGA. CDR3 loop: CASSLICFLGHNGYTF. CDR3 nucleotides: TGTGCCAGCAGCTTAATATGTTTTTTAGGACACAATGGCTACACCTTC.

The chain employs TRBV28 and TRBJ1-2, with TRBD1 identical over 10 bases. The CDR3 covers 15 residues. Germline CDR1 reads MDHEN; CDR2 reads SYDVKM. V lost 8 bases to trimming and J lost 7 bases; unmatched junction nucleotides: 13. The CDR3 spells CASRLTGQGLRGYTF. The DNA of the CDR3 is TGTGCCAGCCGGCTCACGGGACAGGGGTTGCGTGGCTACACCTTC.

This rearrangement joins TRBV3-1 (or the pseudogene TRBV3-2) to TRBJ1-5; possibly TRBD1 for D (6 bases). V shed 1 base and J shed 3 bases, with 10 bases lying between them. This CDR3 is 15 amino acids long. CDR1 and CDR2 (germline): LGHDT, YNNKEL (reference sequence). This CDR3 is CASSQAQGFNQPQHF. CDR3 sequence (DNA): TGTGCCAGCAGCCAAGCCCAGGGGTTCAATCAGCCCCAGCATTTT.

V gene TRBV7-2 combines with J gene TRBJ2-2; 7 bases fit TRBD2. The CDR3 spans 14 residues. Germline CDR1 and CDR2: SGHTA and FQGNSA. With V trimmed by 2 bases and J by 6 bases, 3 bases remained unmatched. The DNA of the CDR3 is TGTGCCAGCAGCTTAAGCGGGGTTTCCGGGGAGCTGTTTTTT. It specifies CASSLSGVSGELFF.

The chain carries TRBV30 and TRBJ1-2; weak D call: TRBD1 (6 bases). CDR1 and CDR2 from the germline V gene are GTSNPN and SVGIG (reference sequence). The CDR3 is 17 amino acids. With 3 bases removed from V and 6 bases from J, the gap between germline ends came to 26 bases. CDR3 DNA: TGTGCCTGGAGCGGGTGGTTCCGGGACAACCGACCCAATGGCTACACCTTC. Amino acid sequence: CAWSGWFRDNRPNGYTF.

CDR3: CATSRELANSPLHF. The CDR3 DNA is TGTGCCACCAGCAGAGAGTTGGCTAATTCACCCCTCCACTTT. The chain uses TRBV15 and TRBJ1-6; D is undetermined. Germline V lookup: CDR1 LNHNV, CDR2 YYDKDF (reference sequence). Deletions cut 0 bases from V and 6 bases from J, with 6 bases between. This CDR3 has 14 residues.

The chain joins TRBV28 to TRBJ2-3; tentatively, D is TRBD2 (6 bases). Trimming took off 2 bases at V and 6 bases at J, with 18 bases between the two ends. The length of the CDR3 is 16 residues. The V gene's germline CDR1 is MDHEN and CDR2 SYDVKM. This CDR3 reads CASSLGGTGRRDTQYF. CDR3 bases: TGTGCCAGCAGTTTAGGTGGGACCGGGAGACGGGATACGCAGTATTTT.

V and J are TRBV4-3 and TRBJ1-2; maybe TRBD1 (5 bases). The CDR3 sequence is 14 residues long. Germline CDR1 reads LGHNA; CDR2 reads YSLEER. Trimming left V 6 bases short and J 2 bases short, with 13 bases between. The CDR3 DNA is TGCGCCAGCAGTAATATCGGGGGGAACTATGGCTACACCTTC. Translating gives CASSNIGGNYGYTF.

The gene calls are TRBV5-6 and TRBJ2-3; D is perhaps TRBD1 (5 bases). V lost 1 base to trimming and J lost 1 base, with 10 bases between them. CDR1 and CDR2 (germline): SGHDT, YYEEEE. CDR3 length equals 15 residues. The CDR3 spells CASSLFLGGTDTQYF. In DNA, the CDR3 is TGTGCCAGCAGCTTGTTCCTAGGGGGCACAGATACGCAGTATTTT.

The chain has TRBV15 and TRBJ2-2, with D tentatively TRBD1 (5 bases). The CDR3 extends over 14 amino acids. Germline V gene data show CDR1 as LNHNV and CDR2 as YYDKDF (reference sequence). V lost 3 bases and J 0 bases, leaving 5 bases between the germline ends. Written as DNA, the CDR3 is TGTGCCACCAGCAGGGGGCCGAACACCGGGGAGCTGTTTTTT. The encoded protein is CATSRGPNTGELFF.

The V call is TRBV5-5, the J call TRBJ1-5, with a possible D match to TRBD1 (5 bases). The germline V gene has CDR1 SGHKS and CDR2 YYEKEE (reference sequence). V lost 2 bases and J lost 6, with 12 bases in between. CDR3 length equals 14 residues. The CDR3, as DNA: TGTGCCAGCAGCTTTTGGGGGGTGACTCAGCCCCAGCATTTT. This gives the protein CASSFWGVTQPQHF.

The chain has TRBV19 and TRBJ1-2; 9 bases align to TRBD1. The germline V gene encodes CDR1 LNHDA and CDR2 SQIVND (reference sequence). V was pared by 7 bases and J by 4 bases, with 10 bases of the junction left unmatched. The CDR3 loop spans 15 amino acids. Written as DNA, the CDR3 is TGTGCCAGTACCCAGGACAGGGGTTCGGGCTATGGCTACACCTTC. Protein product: CASTQDRGSGYGYTF. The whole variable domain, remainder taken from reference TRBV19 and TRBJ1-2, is DGGITQSPKYLFRKEGQNVTLSCEQNLNHDAMYWYRQDPGQGLRLIYYSQIVNDFQKGDIAEGYSVSREKKESFPLTVTSAQKNPTAFYLCASTQDRGSGYGYTFGSGTRLTVV.

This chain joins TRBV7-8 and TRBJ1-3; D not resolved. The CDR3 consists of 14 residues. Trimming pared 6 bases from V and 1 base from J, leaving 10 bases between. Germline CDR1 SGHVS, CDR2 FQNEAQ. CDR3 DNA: TGTGCCAGCAGGGCCAAGGAGTCTGGAAACACCATATATTTT. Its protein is CASRAKESGNTIYF.

This CDR3 is CASRQGLDTIYF. CDR3 DNA sequence: TGTGCCAGCAGGCAGGGTCTAGACACCATATATTTT. The V gene is TRBV12-3 or TRBV12-4, the J gene TRBJ1-3, with a tentative D call TRBD1 (5 bases). V lost 6 bases and J lost 8, with 11 bases in between. The CDR3 runs to 12 residues.

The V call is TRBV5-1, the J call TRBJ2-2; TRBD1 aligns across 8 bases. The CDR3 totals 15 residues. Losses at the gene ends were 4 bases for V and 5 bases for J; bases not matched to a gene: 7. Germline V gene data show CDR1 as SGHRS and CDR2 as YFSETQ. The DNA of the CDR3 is TGCGCCAGCAGCCTGGACAGGGTTGAGACCGGGGAGCTGTTTTTT. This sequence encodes CASSLDRVETGELFF.